The 12 T cell receptor beta chains below were found in one sample sequenced in a study of immune characterization of retroperitoneal liposarcoma. TCRdb re-derived calls from the PCR reads in MiXCR, one entry per CDR3 protein. The sample yields around 11,000 distinct CDR3 sequences, approximately 35% seen once. The specimen sequenced was tumor tissue. The receptors come from a female donor with retroperitoneal liposarcoma.

The rearrangement links TRBV7-8 to TRBJ2-1; TRBD2 matches at 9 bases. Germline-derived CDR1 and CDR2 are SGHVS and FQNEAQ. J was trimmed by 3 bases and V by 10 bases; bases with no gene match: 4. This CDR3 comprises 13 residues. The CDR3 region has the DNA TGTGCCACCGGGACTAGCCTCTACAATGAGCAGTTCTTC. Its translation: CATGTSLYNEQFF.

This clonotype has a count of ten or more. The chain recombines TRBV12-3 or TRBV12-4 with TRBJ2-1; D perhaps matches TRBD2 (6 bases). V was cut by 6 bases and J by 9 bases, with 21 bases left in between. The length of the CDR3 is 15 residues. The chain's CDR3 is CASRLELAPIGEQFF. DNA for the CDR3: TGTGCCAGCAGACTTGAACTAGCACCGATTGGTGAGCAGTTCTTC.

The rearrangement joins TRBV6-5 to TRBJ2-1; TRBD2 agrees at 8 bases. The CDR3 spans 15 residues. The junction had 9 bases not matched to a gene; V was cut back by 5 bases and J by 6 bases. CDR1 is MNHEY, CDR2 SVGAGI, per germline. In DNA, the CDR3 is TGTGCCAGCAGTGGGGCGGGAGGTACAAGCAATGAGCAGTTCTTC. Protein: CASSGAGGTSNEQFF.

V usage is TRBV27 and J usage is TRBJ2-5; 11 nucleotides agree with TRBD2. The closer fit of TRBJ2-1 to the DNA end suggests the J call may be wrong. The CDR3 is made up of 16 amino acids. Germline loops: CDR1 MNHEY, CDR2 SMNVEV (reference sequence). Here the CDR3 reads CASSTGRLAGHNEQFF. The CDR3 bases are TGTGCCAGCAGTACTGGACGACTAGCGGGGCACAATGAGCAGTTCTTC.

This clonotype was seen a few times. V and J are TRBV6-1 and TRBJ2-5, with 9 bases that match TRBD2. Germline CDR1 and CDR2: MNHNS and SASEGT. The CDR3 loop spans 17 amino acids. The junction had 12 bases not matched to a gene; V was cut back by 6 bases and J by 1 base. This CDR3 reads CASRGNGAGGLQETQYF. CDR3 nucleotides: TGTGCCAGCAGGGGAAACGGGGCGGGGGGGCTCCAAGAGACCCAGTACTTC.

This clonotype came up a few times. The chain uses TRBV6-6 and TRBJ2-7, with TRBD2 identical over 7 bases. The J segment lost 2 bases and the V segment lost 0 bases, leaving 4 bases of the junction unmatched. Germline CDR1 and CDR2: MNHNY and SVGAGI (reference sequence). The CDR3 length is 15 residues. The DNA of the CDR3 is TGTGCCAGCAGTTACTCTCCTAGCGGTACCTACGAGCAGTACTTC. This codes for CASSYSPSGTYEQYF.

This clonotype turned up a few times. V gene TRBV6-5 combines with J gene TRBJ2-5; D is unclear. V was pared by 8 bases and J by 1 base, with 5 bases between. The germline gives CDR1 MNHEY, CDR2 SVGAGI. CDR3 length equals 11 residues. DNA of the CDR3: TGTGCCAGCGGGATCCAAGAGACCCAGTACTTC. Translated: CASGIQETQYF.

This clonotype appeared a few times. This chain links TRBV6-1 with TRBJ2-3, with TRBD1 identical over 7 bases. CDR3 length: 15 amino acids. Germline trimming cut 4 bases from V and 2 bases from J; bases unmatched to any gene: 6. Germline V gene data show CDR1 as MNHNS and CDR2 as SASEGT. The DNA for the CDR3 is TGTGCCAGCAGTGTACAGGGGTGGCACACAGATACGCAGTATTTT. It codes for CASSVQGWHTDTQYF.

This clonotype turned up a few times. Written as DNA, the CDR3 is TGTGCCAGCAGCTTAGATTCAGGGGTAGAGACCCAGTACTTC. It is translated as CASSLDSGVETQYF. The V call is TRBV7-2, the J call TRBJ2-5, with a tentative D call TRBD1 (6 bases). V dropped 1 base and J dropped 4 bases, with 10 bases sitting between them. CDR1 and CDR2 (germline): SGHTA, FQGNSA. The CDR3 spans 14 residues. Drawing the rest from reference TRBV7-2 and TRBJ2-5, the complete variable domain is GAGVSQSPSNKVTEKGKDVELRCDPISGHTALYWYRQSLGQGLEFLIYFQGNSAPDKSGLPSDRFSAERTGGSVSTLTIQRTQQEDSAVYLCASSLDSGVETQYFGPGTRLLVL.

This chain links TRBV6-8 with TRBJ1-2; TRBD1 aligns across 12 bases. The V gene's germline CDR1 is MNHGY and CDR2 SAAAGT. V gave up 10 bases and J gave up 7 bases; unmatched junction bases: 13. The CDR3 sequence is 15 residues long. CDR3 protein: CANTFRGQGAPGYTF. CDR3 coding DNA: TGTGCCAACACATTCCGGGGACAGGGGGCTCCTGGCTACACCTTC.

The chain is built from TRBV6-1 and TRBJ2-6; 16 nucleotides line up with TRBD2. CDR3 length equals 18 residues. Germline V gene data show CDR1 as MNHNS and CDR2 as SASEGT. The ends lost 10 bases at V and 1 base at J; junction bases unmatched: 7. CDR3 nucleotide sequence: TGTGCCACAACGGGACTAGCGGGAGGGGGGTCTGGGGCCAACGTCCTGACTTTC. Encoded protein: CATTGLAGGGSGANVLTF.

Notes on this clonotype: A read error may be the cause here, since a much bigger clone is one base away. The missing conserved phenylalanine or tryptophan at the end of this CDR3 makes a read error likely. The J gene is TRBJ2-1, the V gene TRBV6-5; 7 bases match TRBD2. The junction had 1 base not matched to a gene; V was cut back by 2 bases and J by 0 bases. The germline V gene encodes CDR1 MNHEY and CDR2 SVGAGI. The CDR3 length is 15 residues. CDR3 nucleotides: TGTGCCAGCAGTTACGGCGGGAGCTCCTACAATGAGCAGTTCTTG. It specifies CASSYGGSSYNEQFL.